This paragraph reports one T cell receptor (beta chain). The data belong to a study of T cell changes during pregnancy in multiple sclerosis. The CDR3 totals 15 residues. Germline V gene lookup returns CDR1 SGHTA and CDR2 FQGNSA. The ends lost 7 bases at V and 4 bases at J; junction bases unmatched: 10. Libraries were prepared by immunoSEQ multiplex PCR; TCRdb keeps only in-frame clonotypes and omits some of them. The repertoire holds about 69,000 clones, 85% to 95% seen once, with less than 2% in the top ten. This chain uses TRBV7-2 with TRBJ2-1; TRBD2 matches 7 bases. The clonotype comes from a female donor in good health, enrolled as a control in a pregnancy study. The material sequenced was peripheral blood, taken in the third trimester of pregnancy. The CDR3 protein is CASTQAGSGYNEQFF. For the CDR3, the DNA is TGTGCCAGCACCCAAGCGGGGTCTGGTTACAATGAGCAGTTCTTC.